Shown below are 10 T cell receptor beta chains from a single sample sequenced in a study of T cell responses to AZD1222 COVID-19 vaccine. Generated by immunoSEQ multiplex PCR, the TCRdb table keeps only in-frame clones and is missing some. Of tens of thousands of clones listed, almost 80% were seen once; the top ten hold approximately 21%. The material was peripheral blood, obtained on day 0 of AZD1222 vaccination. These receptors all stem from an adult in good health.

The rearrangement links TRBV5-8 to TRBJ2-1; TRBD2 matches 7 bases. This CDR3 spans 13 amino acids. Germline V gives CDR1 SGHTS, CDR2 YDEGEE. The V and J ends lost 9 bases and 6 bases, in that order; junction bases with no gene match: 9. DNA of the CDR3: TGTGCCATTCGGGAGGCCGCCTTCAATGAGCAGTTCTTC. Translated: CAIREAAFNEQFF.

This chain uses TRBV27 with TRBJ2-1; D not certain. The CDR3 runs 15 residues. Deletions cut 6 bases from V and 6 bases from J, with 18 bases between. CDR1 and CDR2 from the germline V gene are MNHEY and SMNVEV (reference sequence). The CDR3 loop is CASSFTHSLGNEQFF. In DNA, the CDR3 is TGTGCCAGCAGCTTCACCCACAGTCTAGGCAATGAGCAGTTCTTC.

The V call is TRBV12-3 or TRBV12-4, the J call TRBJ2-7, with D perhaps matching TRBD2 (5 bases). The CDR3 consists of 13 residues. V was shortened by 6 bases and J by 2 bases, with 11 bases between the two germline ends. CDR3 sequence (DNA): TGTGCCAGCAGCCCAGCGGAAACCTACGAGCAGTACTTC. Protein sequence: CASSPAETYEQYF.

The chain combines TRBV12-3 or TRBV12-4 with TRBJ1-2; 9 positions agree with TRBD1. With 3 bases clipped from V and 4 bases from J, the junction kept 0 bases outside the gene matches. The length of the CDR3 is 13 residues. CDR3 loop: CASSLGQGYGYTF. In nucleotides, the CDR3 is TGTGCCAGCAGTTTGGGACAGGGCTATGGCTACACCTTC.

The V and J genes are TRBV15 and TRBJ2-3; possibly TRBD1 for D (5 bases). V was pared by 0 bases and J by 3 bases, with 7 bases between. This CDR3 has 14 amino acids. CDR1 is LNHNV and CDR2 is YYDKDF in the germline V gene (reference sequence). CDR3: CATSRDQGTDTQYF. As DNA, the CDR3 is TGTGCCACCAGCAGAGATCAGGGAACAGATACGCAGTATTTT.

The V gene is TRBV14, the J gene TRBJ2-5, with 7 bases matching TRBD2. The CDR3 is made up of 16 amino acids. The V gene end was trimmed by 1 base and the J gene end by 4 bases; junction bases not matched to a gene: 9. The germline V gene encodes CDR1 SGHDN and CDR2 FVKESK. The CDR3 here is CASSQGPAGVGETQYF. For the CDR3, the DNA is TGTGCCAGCAGCCAAGGGCCTGCGGGAGTTGGAGAGACCCAGTACTTC.

This clone was found once. The V call is TRBV5-1, the J call TRBJ1-2; no definite D call. The CDR3 runs to 16 residues. With 0 bases removed from V and 2 bases from J, the gap between germline ends came to 14 bases. The germline CDR1 and CDR2 sequences are SGHRS and YFSETQ. The CDR3 nucleotides read TGCGCCAGCAGCTTGGCCGGGGATCTACTAAACTATGGCTACACCTTC. Translating it yields CASSLAGDLLNYGYTF.

The V call is TRBV5-1, the J call TRBJ2-1, with D possibly TRBD2 on 5 matching bases. The CDR3 runs 14 residues. V dropped 5 bases and J dropped 0 bases, with 9 bases sitting between them. Germline assignment: CDR1 SGHRS and CDR2 YFSETQ. The CDR3 sequence: CASSIGSSYNEQFF. CDR3 DNA: TGCGCCAGCAGTATAGGGAGCTCCTACAATGAGCAGTTCTTC.

The chain carries TRBV7-6 and TRBJ2-2, with a weak D call TRBD1 (5 bases). This CDR3 is 15 amino acids long. Germline loops: CDR1 SGHVS, CDR2 FNYEAQ. V was clipped by 7 bases and J by 0 bases, with 12 bases between them. CDR3 in amino acids: CASTHSTANTGELFF. CDR3 DNA: TGTGCCAGCACCCATTCGACAGCGAACACCGGGGAGCTGTTTTTT. Based on the CDR3 plus reference TRBV7-6 and TRBJ2-2, the full variable domain is GAGVSQSPRYKVTKRGQDVALRCDPISGHVSLYWYRQALGQGPEFLTYFNYEAQQDKSGLPNDRFSAERPEGSISTLTIQRTEQRDSAMYRCASTHSTANTGELFFGEGSRLTVL.

This clone was seen only a few times. The chain employs TRBV4-1 and TRBJ1-6; D gene uncertain. V was pared by 1 base and J by 6 bases, with 10 bases between. Looked up from germline, CDR1 is MGHRA and CDR2 is YSYEKL. This CDR3 region has 15 residues. The CDR3 loop is CASSQVLPLNSPLHF. The CDR3 DNA is TGCGCCAGCAGCCAAGTCCTCCCTCTTAATTCACCCCTCCACTTT.